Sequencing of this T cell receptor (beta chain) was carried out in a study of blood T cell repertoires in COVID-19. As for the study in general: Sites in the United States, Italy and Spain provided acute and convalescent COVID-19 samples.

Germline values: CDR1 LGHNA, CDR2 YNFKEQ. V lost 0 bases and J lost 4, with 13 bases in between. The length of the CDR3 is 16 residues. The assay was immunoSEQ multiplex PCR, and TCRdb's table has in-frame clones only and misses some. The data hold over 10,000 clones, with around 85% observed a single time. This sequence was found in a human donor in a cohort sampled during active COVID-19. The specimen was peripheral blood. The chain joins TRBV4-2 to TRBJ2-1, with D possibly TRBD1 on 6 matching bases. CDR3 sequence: CASSQDRQGKYNEQFF. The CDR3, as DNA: TGTGCCAGCAGCCAAGATCGGCAGGGGAAGTACAATGAGCAGTTCTTC.